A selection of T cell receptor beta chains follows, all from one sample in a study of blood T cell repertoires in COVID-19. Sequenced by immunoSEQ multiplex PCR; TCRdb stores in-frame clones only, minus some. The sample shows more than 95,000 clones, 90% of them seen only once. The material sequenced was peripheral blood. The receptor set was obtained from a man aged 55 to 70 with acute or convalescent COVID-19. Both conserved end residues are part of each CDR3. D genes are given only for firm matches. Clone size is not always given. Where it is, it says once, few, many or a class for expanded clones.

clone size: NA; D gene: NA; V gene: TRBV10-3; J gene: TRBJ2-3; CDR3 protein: CAISLQQGWADTQYF; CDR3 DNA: TGTGCCATCAGCCTACAACAGGGATGGGCAGATACGCAGTATTTT
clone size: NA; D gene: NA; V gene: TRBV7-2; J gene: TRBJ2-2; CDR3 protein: CASSLDRGGELFF; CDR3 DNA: TGTGCCAGCAGCTTAGACCGAGGAGGGGAGCTGTTTTTT
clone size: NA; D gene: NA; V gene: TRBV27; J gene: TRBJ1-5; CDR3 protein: CASSTRVGQPQHF; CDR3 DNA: TGTGCCAGCAGTACCAGGGTAGGTCAGCCCCAGCATTTT
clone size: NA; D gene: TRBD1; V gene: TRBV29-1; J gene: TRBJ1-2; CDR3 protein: CSARRGDRVEYGYTF; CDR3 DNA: TGCAGCGCCCGAAGGGGGGACAGGGTTGAATACGGCTACACCTTC
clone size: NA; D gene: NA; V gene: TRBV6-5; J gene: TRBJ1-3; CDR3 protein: CASSSLGGRGNTIYF; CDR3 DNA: TGTGCCAGCAGTTCCCTGGGGGGGAGGGGTAACACCATATATTTT
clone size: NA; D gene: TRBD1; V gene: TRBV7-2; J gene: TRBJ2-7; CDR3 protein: CASSSPDRESYEQYF; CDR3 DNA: TGTGCCAGCAGCTCTCCTGACAGGGAATCGTACGAGCAGTACTTC
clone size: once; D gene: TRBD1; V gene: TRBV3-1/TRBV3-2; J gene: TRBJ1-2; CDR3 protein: CASSHGLAQGAGGYTF; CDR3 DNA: TGTGCCAGCAGCCATGGATTGGCCCAGGGGGCTGGTGGCTACACCTTC
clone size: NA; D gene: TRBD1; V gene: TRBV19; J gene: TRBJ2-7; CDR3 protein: CASSTDRETYEQYF; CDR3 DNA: TGTGCCAGTAGTACGGACAGGGAAACCTACGAGCAGTACTTC
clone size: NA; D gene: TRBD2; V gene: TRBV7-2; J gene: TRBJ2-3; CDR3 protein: CASSLAGAGGADTQYF; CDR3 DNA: TGTGCCAGCAGCTTAGCCGGGGCGGGGGGTGCAGATACGCAGTATTTT
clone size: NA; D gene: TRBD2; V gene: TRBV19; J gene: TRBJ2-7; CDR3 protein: CASSMGPSGGYEQYF; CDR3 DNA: TGTGCCAGTAGTATGGGGCCTAGCGGGGGTTACGAGCAGTACTTC
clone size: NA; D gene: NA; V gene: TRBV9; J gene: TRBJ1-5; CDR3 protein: CASSPRTTLGVSNQPQHF; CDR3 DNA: TGTGCCAGCAGCCCCAGGACAACCCTAGGGGTTAGCAATCAGCCCCAGCATTTT
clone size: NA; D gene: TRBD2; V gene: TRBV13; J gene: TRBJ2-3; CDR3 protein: CATAGTSVGTDTQYF; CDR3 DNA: TGTGCCACGGCCGGGACTAGCGTCGGCACAGATACGCAGTATTTT
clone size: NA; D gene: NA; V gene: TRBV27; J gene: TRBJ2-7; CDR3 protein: CASSLSTGSFAYEQYF; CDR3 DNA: TGTGCCAGCAGTTTATCCACAGGCTCCTTTGCCTACGAGCAGTACTTC
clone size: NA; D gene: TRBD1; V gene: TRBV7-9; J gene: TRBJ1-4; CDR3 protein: CASRTGQGSEKLFF; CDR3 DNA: TGTGCCAGCAGAACCGGACAGGGCAGCGAAAAACTGTTTTTT
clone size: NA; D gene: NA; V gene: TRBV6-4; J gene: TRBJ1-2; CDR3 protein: CASSAMTGRGYTF; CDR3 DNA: TGTGCCAGCAGTGCGATGACAGGTCGCGGCTACACCTTC
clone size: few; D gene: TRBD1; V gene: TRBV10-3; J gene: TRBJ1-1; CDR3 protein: CAISGLQGEPEAFF; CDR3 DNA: TGTGCCATCAGTGGCTTACAGGGGGAGCCTGAAGCTTTCTTT
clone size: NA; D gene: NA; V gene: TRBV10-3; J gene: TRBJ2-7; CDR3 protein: CAISEPSDSYEQYF; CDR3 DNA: TGTGCCATCAGTGAGCCTAGTGACTCCTACGAGCAGTACTTC
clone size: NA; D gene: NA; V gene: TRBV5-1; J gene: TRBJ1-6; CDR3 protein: CASSFGTGDNSPLHF; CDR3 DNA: TGCGCCAGCAGCTTTGGGACTGGGGATAATTCACCCCTCCACTTT
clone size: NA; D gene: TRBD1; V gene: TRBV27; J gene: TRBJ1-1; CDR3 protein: CASSLEGAPTEAFF; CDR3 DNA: TGTGCCAGCAGTTTAGAGGGGGCGCCCACTGAAGCTTTCTTT
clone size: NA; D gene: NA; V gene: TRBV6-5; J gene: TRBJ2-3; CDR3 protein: CASSYTETDTQYF; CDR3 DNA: TGTGCCAGCAGTTACACAGAAACAGATACGCAGTATTTT
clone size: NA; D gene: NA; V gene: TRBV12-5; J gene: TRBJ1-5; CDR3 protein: CASGLSAGGVFYSNQPQHF; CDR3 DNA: TGTGCTAGTGGTTTATCGGCGGGGGGGGTATTTTATAGCAATCAGCCCCAGCATTTT
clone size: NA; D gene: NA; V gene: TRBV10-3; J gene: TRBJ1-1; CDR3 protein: CAISDSGNTEAFF; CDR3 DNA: TGTGCCATCAGTGATTCGGGGAACACTGAAGCTTTCTTT
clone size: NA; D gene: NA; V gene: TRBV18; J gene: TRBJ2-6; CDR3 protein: CASSPGTPGSGANVLTF; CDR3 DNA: TGTGCCAGCTCACCCGGGACACCCGGCTCTGGGGCCAACGTCCTGACTTTC
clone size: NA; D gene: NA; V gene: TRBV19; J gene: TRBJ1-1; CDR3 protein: CASSIDRYPPGTEAFF; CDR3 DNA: TGTGCCAGTAGTATAGATCGTTACCCCCCGGGGACTGAAGCTTTCTTT
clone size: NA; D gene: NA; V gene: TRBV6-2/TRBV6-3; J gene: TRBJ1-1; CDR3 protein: CASSDLEFVVGTEAFF; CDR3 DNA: TGTGCCAGCAGTGACCTAGAGTTTGTGGTTGGCACTGAAGCTTTCTTT
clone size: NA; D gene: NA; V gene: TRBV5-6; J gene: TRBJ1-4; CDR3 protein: CASSLSSGKLFF; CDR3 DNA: TGTGCCAGCAGCTTGAGTTCAGGAAAACTGTTTTTT
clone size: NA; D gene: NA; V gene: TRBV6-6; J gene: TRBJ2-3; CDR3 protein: CASNKGGATDTQYF; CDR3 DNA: TGTGCCAGCAATAAAGGGGGGGCTACAGATACGCAGTATTTT
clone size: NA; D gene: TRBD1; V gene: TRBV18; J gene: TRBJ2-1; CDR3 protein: CASSSGTVYNEQFF; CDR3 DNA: TGTGCCAGCTCATCCGGGACAGTGTACAATGAGCAGTTCTTC
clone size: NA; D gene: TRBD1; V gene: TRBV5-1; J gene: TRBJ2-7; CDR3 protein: CASSLGQAGDEQYF; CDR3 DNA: TGCGCCAGCAGCTTAGGACAGGCTGGGGACGAGCAGTACTTC
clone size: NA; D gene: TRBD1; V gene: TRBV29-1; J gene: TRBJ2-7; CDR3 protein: CSVLRQGSSYEQYF; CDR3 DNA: TGCAGCGTCCTTCGACAGGGGAGCTCCTACGAGCAGTACTTC
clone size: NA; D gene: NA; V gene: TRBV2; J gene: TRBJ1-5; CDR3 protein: CASKELGTRIQPQHF; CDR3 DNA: TGTGCCAGCAAAGAATTAGGGACAAGGATTCAGCCCCAGCATTTT
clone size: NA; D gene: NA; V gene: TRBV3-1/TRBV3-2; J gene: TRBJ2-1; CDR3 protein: CASSRSGRGIYNEQFF; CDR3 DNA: TGTGCCAGCAGCCGTTCGGGGAGGGGGATTTACAATGAGCAGTTCTTC
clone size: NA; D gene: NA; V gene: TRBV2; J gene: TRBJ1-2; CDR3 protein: CASSVSGGNSYGYTF; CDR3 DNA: TGTGCCAGCAGTGTTTCGGGGGGAAACTCCTATGGCTACACCTTC
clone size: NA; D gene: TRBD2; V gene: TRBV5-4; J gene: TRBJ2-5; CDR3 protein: CASSRASGDQETQYF; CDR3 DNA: TGTGCCAGCAGCCGTGCAAGCGGGGACCAAGAGACCCAGTACTTC
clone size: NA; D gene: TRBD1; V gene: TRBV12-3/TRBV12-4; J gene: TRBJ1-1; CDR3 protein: CASSRQGATEAFF; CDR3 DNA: TGTGCCAGCAGTAGACAGGGGGCCACTGAAGCTTTCTTT
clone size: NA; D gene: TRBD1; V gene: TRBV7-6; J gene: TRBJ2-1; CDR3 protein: CASTSSRGQGEQFF; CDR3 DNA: TGTGCCAGCACGAGTTCCAGGGGGCAAGGTGAGCAGTTCTTC
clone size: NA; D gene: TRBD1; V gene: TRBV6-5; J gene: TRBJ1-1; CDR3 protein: CASSSPGQGAREAFF; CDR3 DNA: TGTGCCAGCAGTTCCCCGGGACAGGGGGCCAGGGAAGCTTTCTTT
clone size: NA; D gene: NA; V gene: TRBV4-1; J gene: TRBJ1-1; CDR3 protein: CASSQELLRSTRAFF; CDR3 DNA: TGCGCCAGCAGCCAAGAACTCCTTCGGAGCACCCGAGCTTTCTTT
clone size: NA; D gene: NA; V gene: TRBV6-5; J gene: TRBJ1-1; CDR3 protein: CASSFSTGEAFF; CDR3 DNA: TGTGCCAGCAGTTTTAGTACAGGTGAAGCTTTCTTT
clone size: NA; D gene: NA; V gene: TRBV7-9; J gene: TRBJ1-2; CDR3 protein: CASSQRQDLSGYTF; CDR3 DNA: TGTGCCAGCAGCCAGAGACAGGACCTGTCGGGCTACACCTTC
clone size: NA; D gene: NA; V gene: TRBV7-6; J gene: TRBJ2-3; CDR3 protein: CASSFQSSTDTQYF; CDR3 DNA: TGTGCCAGCAGCTTTCAGTCTAGCACAGATACGCAGTATTTT
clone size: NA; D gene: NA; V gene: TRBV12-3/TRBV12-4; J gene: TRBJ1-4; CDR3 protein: CASSRGLEEKLFF; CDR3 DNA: TGTGCCAGCAGCCGGGGACTAGAGGAAAAACTGTTTTTT
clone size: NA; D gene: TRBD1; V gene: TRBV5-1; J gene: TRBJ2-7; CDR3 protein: CASSEGQGRNEQYF; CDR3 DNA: TGCGCCAGCAGCGAGGGACAGGGAAGGAACGAGCAGTACTTC
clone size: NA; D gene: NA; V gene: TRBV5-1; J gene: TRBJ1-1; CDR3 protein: CASSPDSTMNTEAFF; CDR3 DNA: TGCGCCAGCAGCCCGGACAGCACGATGAACACTGAAGCTTTCTTT
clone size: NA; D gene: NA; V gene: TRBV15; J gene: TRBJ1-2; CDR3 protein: CATSRDYQGTDYGYTF; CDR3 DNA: TGTGCCACCAGCAGAGATTACCAGGGAACGGACTATGGCTACACCTTC
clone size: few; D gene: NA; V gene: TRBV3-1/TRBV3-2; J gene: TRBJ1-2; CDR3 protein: CASSQRGGQFYTF; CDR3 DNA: TGTGCCAGCAGTCAGAGGGGGGGGCAGTTCTACACCTTC
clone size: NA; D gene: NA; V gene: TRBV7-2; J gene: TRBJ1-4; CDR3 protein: CASSLRSSNEKLFF; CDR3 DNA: TGTGCCAGCAGCTTACGGTCTTCTAATGAAAAACTGTTTTTT
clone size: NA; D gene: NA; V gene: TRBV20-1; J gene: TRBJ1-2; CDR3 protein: CSAAHSFGYTF; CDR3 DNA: TGCAGTGCCGCCCACAGTTTTGGCTACACCTTC
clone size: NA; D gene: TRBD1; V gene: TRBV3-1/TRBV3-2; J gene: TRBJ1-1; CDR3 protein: CASSQAQGATEAFF; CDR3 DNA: TGTGCCAGCAGCCAAGCACAGGGGGCCACTGAAGCTTTCTTT
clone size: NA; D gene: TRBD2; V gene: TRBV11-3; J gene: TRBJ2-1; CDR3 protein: CASSHAGTRSEQFF; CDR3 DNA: TGTGCCAGCAGCCATGCCGGGACTAGGAGTGAGCAGTTCTTC
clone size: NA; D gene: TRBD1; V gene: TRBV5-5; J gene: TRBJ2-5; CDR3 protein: CASLQGYQETQYF; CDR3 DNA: TGTGCCAGTCTACAGGGGTATCAAGAGACCCAGTACTTC
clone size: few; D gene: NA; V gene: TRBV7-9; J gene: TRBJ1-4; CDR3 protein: CASSLEQGISLGKLFF; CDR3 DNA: TGTGCCAGCAGCTTAGAACAGGGCATTTCTCTAGGAAAACTGTTTTTT
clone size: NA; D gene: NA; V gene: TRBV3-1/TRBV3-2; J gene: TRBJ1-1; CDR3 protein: CASSQPYTEAFF; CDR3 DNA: TGTGCCAGCAGCCAACCTTATACTGAAGCTTTCTTT
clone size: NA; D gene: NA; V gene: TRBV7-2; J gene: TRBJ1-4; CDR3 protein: CASSLMGVATEKLFF; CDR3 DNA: TGTGCCAGCAGCTTAATGGGCGTGGCGACTGAAAAACTGTTTTTT
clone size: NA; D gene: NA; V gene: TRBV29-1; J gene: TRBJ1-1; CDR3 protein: CSVEDHTSGAFF; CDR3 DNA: TGCAGCGTTGAAGATCACACCAGCGGGGCTTTCTTT
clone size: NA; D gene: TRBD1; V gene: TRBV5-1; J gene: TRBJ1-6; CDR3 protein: CASTLVTRGGNSPLHF; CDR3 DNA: TGCGCCAGCACCCTGGTCACCCGAGGGGGCAATTCACCCCTCCACTTT
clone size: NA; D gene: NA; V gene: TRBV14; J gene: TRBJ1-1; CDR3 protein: CASSQDWSNPNTEAFF; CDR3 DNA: TGTGCCAGCAGCCAAGATTGGAGCAACCCGAACACTGAAGCTTTCTTT
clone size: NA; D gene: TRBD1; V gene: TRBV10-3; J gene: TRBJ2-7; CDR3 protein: CATTGTGAYEQYF; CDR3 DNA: TGTGCCACTACAGGGACAGGGGCCTACGAGCAGTACTTC